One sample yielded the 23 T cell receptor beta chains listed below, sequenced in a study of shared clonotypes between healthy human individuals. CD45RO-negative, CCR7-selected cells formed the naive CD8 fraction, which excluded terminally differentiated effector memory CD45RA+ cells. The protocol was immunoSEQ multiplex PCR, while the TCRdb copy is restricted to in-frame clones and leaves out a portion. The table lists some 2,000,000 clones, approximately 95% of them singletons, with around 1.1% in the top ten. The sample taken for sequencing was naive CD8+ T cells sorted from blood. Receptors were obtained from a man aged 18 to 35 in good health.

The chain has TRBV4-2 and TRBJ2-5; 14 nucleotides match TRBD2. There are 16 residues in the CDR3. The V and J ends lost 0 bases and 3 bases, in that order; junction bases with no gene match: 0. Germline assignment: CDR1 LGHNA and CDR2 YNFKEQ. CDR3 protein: CASSQEGLAGEETQYF. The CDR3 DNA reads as TGTGCCAGCAGCCAAGAGGGACTAGCGGGGGAAGAGACCCAGTACTTC.

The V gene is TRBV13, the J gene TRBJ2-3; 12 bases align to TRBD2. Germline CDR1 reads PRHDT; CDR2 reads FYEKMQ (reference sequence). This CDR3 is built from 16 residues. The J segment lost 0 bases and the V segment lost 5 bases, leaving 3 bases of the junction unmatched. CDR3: CASSRTSGVSTDTQYF. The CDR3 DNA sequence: TGTGCCAGCAGCCGGACTAGCGGGGTTAGCACAGATACGCAGTATTTT.

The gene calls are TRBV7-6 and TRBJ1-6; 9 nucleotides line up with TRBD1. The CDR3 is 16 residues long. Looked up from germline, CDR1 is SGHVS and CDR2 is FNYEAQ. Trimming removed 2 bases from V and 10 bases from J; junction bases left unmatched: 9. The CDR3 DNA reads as TGTGCCAGCAGCTTAACAGGGACAGGGTTGTTATCACCCCTCCACTTT. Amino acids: CASSLTGTGLLSPLHF.

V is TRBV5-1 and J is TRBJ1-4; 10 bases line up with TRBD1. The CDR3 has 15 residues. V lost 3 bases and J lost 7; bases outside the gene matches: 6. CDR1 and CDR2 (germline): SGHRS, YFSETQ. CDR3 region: CASSSGQGGIEKLFF. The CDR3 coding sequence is TGCGCCAGCAGCTCCGGACAGGGGGGGATTGAAAAACTGTTTTTT.

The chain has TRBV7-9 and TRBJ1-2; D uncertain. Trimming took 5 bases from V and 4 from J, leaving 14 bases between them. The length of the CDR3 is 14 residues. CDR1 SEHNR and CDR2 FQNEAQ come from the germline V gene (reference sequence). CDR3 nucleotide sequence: TGTGCCAGCAGCCCCGAGGCAACCTTCTATGGCTACACCTTC. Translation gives CASSPEATFYGYTF.

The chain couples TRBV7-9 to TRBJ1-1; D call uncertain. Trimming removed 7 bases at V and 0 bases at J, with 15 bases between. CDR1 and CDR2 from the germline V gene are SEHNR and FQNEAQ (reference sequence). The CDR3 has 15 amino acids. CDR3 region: CASNELLGVNTEAFF. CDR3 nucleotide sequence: TGTGCCAGCAACGAGCTACTTGGGGTGAACACTGAAGCTTTCTTT.

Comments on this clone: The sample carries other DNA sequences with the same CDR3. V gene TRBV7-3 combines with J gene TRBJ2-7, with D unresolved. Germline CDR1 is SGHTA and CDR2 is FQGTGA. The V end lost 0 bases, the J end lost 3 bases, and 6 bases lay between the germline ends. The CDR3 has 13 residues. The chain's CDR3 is CASSLTRGYEQYF. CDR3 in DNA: TGTGCCAGCAGCTTAACCCGCGGCTACGAGCAGTACTTC. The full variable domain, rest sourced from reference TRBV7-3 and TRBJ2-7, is GAGVSQTPSNKVTEKGKYVELRCDPISGHTALYWYRQSLGQGPEFLIYFQGTGAADDSGLPNDRFFAVRPEGSVSTLKIQRTERGDSAVYLCASSLTRGYEQYFGPGTRLTVT.

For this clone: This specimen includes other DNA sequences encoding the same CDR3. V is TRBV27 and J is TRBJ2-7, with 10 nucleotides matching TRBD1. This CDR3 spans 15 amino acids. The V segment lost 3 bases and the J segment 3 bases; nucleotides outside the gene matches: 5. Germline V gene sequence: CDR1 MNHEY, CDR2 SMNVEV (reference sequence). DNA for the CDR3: TGTGCCAGCAGTTTTATAGGGACAGGGGACTACGAGCAGTACTTC. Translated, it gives CASSFIGTGDYEQYF.

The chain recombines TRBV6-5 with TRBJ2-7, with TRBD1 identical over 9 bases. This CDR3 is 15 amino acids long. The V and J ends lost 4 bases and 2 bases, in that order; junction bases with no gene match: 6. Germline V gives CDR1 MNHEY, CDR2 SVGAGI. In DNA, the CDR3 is TGTGCCAGCAGTTCTAGGACAGGGGCGGCCTACGAGCAGTACTTC. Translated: CASSSRTGAAYEQYF.

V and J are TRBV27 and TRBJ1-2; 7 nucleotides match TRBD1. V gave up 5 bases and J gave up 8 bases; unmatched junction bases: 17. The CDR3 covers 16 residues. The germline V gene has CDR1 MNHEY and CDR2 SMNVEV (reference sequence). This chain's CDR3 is CASSHIQGLGPGGYTF. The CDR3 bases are TGTGCCAGCAGTCACATACAGGGGCTGGGGCCGGGAGGCTACACCTTC.

The CDR3 loop reads CASSKGAVRGRWYEQYF. The DNA for the CDR3 is TGTGCCAGCAGCAAAGGTGCGGTCAGGGGGCGTTGGTACGAGCAGTACTTC. The genes are TRBV21-1 and TRBJ2-7; the table's D call of TRBD1 was not tested on the DNA. TRBV21-1 is deemed a pseudogene. There are 17 residues in the CDR3.

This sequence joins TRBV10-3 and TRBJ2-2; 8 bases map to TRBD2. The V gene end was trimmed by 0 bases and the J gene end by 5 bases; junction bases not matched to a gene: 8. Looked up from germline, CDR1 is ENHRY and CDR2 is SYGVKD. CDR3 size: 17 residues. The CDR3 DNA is TGTGCCATCAGTGAGTCAGGTGGACTAGCTGGAACCGGGGAGCTGTTTTTT. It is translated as CAISESGGLAGTGELFF.

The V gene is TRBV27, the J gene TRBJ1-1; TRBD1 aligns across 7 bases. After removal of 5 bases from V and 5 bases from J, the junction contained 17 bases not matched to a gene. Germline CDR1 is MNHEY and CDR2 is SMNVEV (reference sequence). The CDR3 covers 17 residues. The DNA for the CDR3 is TGTGCCAGCAGTGTACTCCGGGACAGTCTTAAAGAGACTGAAGCTTTCTTT. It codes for CASSVLRDSLKETEAFF.

CDR3 in DNA: TGTGCCAGCAGAACAGGGTGGGCCGGGGAGCTGTTTTTT. This translates into CASRTGWAGELFF. This chain connects TRBV6-5 to TRBJ2-2; weak D call: TRBD1 (6 bases). There are 13 residues in the CDR3. In germline, CDR1 is MNHEY, CDR2 SVGAGI. V lost 6 bases and J 6 bases, leaving 11 bases between the germline ends.

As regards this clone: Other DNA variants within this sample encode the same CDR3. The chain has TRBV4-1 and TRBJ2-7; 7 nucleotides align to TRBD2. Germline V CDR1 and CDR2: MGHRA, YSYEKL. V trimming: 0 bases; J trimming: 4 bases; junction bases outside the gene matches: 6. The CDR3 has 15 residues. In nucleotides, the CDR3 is TGCGCCAGCAGCCAAGATCCGGGGGGACCATACGAGCAGTACTTC. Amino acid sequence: CASSQDPGGPYEQYF.

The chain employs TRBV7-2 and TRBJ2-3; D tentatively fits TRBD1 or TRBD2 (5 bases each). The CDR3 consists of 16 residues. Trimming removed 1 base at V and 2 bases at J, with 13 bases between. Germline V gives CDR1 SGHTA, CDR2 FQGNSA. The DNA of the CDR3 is TGTGCCAGCAGCTTAGTCATCGGGGCCTTCACAGATACGCAGTATTTT. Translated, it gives CASSLVIGAFTDTQYF.

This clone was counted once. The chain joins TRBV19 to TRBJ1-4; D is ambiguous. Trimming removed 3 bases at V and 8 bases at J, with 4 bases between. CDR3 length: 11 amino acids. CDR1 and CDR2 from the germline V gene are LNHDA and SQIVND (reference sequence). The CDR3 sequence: CASSMYEKLFF. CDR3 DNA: TGTGCCAGTAGTATGTACGAAAAACTGTTTTTT. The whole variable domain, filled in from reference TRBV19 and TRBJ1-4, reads DGGITQSPKYLFRKEGQNVTLSCEQNLNHDAMYWYRQDPGQGLRLIYYSQIVNDFQKGDIAEGYSVSREKKESFPLTVTSAQKNPTAFYLCASSMYEKLFFGSGTQLSVL.

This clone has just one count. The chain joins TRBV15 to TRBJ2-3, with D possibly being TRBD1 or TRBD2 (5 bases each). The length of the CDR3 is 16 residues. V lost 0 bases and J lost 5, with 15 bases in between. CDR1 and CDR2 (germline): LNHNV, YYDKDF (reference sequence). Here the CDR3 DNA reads TGTGCCACCAGCAGAGATCGGGGCATGCTGGAAGATACGCAGTATTTT. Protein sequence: CATSRDRGMLEDTQYF.

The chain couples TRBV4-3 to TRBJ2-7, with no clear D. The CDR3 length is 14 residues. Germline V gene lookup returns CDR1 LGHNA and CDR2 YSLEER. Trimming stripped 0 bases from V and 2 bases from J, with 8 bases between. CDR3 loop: CASSQDEDAYEQYF. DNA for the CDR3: TGCGCCAGCAGCCAAGATGAGGATGCCTACGAGCAGTACTTC.

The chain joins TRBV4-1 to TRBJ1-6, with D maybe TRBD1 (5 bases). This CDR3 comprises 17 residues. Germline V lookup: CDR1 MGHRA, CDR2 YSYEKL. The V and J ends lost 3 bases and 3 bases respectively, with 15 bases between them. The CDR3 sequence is CASSQGTGAYYNSPLHF. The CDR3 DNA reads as TGCGCCAGCAGCCAGGGGACGGGAGCCTACTATAATTCACCCCTCCACTTT.

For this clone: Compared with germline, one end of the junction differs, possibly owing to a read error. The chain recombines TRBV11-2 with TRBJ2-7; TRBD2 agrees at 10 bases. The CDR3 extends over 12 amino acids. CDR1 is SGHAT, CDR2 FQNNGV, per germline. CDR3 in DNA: TGTGCCAGCAGCTTAGAAGCTAGCGGGAGACTTTTC. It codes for CASSLEASGRLF.

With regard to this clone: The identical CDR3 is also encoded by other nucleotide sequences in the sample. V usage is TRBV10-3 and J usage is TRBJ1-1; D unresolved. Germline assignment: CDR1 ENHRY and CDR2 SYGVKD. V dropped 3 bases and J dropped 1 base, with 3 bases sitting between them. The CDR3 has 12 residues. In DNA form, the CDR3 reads TGTGCCATCAGTGAAGGGAACACTGAAGCTTTCTTT. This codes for CAISEGNTEAFF.

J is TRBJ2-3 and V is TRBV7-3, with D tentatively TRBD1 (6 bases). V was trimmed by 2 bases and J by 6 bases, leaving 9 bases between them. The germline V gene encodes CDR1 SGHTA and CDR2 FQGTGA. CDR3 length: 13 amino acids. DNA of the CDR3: TGTGCCAGCAGCTTATTTGGGGGCGATACGCAGTATTTT. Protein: CASSLFGGDTQYF. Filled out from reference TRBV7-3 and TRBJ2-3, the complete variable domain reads GAGVSQTPSNKVTEKGKYVELRCDPISGHTALYWYRQSLGQGPEFLIYFQGTGAADDSGLPNDRFFAVRPEGSVSTLKIQRTERGDSAVYLCASSLFGGDTQYFGPGTRLTVL.